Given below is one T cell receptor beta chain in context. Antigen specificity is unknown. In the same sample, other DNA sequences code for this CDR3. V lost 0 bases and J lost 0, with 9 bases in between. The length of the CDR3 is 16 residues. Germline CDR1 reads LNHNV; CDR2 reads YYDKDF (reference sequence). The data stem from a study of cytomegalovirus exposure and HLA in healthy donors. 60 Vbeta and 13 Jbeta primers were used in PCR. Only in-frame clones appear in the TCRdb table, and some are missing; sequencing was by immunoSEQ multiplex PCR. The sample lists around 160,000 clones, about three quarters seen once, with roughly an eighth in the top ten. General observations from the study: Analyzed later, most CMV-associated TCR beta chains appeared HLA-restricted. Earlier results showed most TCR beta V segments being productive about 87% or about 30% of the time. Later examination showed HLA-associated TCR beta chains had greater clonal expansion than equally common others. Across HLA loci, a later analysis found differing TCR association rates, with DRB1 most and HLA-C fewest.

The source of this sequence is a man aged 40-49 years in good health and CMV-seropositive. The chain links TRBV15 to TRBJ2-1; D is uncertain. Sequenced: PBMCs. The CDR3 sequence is CATSRDGARSYNEQFF. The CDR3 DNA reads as TGTGCCACCAGCAGAGATGGAGCACGCTCCTACAATGAGCAGTTCTTC.